This T cell receptor (beta chain) was obtained from a study of blood T cell repertoires in COVID-19. TCRdb keeps only in-frame clones here, not all; method: immunoSEQ multiplex PCR. The table includes 50,000 to 55,000 clones, approximately 84% detected once. The source material was peripheral blood. This clonotype was obtained from a man aged 70 or older with acute or convalescent COVID-19.

The CDR3 DNA follows: TGTGCCAGCAGCCGACCCGACATTGACGACGAGCAGTACTTC. Its translation: CASSRPDIDDEQYF. The chain uses TRBV3-1 (or the pseudogene TRBV3-2) and TRBJ2-7; D uncertain. Trimming pared 4 bases from V and 5 bases from J, leaving 15 bases between. The germline V gene has CDR1 LGHDT and CDR2 YNNKEL (reference sequence). CDR3 length: 14 amino acids.